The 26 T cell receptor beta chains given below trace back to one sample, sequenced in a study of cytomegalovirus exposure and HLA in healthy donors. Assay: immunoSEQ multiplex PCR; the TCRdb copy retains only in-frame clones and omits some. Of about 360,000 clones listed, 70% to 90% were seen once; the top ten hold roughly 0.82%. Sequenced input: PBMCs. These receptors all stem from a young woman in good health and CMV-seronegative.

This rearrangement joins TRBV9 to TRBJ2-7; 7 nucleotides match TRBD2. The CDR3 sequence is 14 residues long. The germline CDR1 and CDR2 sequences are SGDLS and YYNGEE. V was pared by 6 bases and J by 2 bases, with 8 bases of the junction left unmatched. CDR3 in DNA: TGTGCCAGCACCGCGGGAGACTCGACCTACGAGCAGTACTTC. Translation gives CASTAGDSTYEQYF.

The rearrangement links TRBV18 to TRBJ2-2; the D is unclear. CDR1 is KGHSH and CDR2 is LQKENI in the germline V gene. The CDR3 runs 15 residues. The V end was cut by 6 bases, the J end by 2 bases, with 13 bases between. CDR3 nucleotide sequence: TGTGCCAGCTCCACGGCGTTAGCCAACACCGGGGAGCTGTTTTTT. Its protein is CASSTALANTGELFF. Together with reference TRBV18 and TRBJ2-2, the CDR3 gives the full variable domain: NAGVMQNPRHLVRRRGQEARLRCSPMKGHSHVYWYRQLPEEGLKFMVYLQKENIIDESGMPKERFSAEFPKEGPSILRIQQVVRGDSAAYFCASSTALANTGELFFGEGSRLTVL.

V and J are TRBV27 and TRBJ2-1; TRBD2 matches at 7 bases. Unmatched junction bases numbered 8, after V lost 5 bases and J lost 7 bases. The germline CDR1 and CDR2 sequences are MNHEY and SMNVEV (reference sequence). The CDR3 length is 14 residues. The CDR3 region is CASSHLREINEQFF. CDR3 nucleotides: TGTGCCAGCAGTCATTTGCGGGAGATTAATGAGCAGTTCTTC.

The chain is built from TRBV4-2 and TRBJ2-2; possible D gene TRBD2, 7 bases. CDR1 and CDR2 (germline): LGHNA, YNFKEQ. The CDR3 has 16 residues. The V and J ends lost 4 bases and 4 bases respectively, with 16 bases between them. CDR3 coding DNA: TGTGCCAGCAGCCCTAGCGAGGGGGGGGGCACCGGGGAGCTGTTTTTT. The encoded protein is CASSPSEGGGTGELFF.

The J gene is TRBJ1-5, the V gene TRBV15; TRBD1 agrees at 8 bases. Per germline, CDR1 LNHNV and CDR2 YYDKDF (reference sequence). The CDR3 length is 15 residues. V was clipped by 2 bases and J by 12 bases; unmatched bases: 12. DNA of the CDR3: TGTGCCACCAGCAGATCGTATCAGGGGGCAAAGGTCCAGCATTTT. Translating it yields CATSRSYQGAKVQHF.

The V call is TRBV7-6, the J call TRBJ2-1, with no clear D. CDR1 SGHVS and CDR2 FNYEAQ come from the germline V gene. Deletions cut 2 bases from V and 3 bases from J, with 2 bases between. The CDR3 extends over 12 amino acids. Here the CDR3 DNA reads TGTGCCAGCAGCTTATACTACAATGAGCAGTTCTTC. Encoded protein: CASSLYYNEQFF.

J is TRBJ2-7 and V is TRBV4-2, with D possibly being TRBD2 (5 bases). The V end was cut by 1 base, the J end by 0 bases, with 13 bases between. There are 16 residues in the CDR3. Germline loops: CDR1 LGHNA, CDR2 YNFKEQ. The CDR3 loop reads CASSQVPSRSSYEQYF. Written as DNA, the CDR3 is TGTGCCAGCAGCCAAGTCCCTAGCCGTAGCTCCTACGAGCAGTACTTC.

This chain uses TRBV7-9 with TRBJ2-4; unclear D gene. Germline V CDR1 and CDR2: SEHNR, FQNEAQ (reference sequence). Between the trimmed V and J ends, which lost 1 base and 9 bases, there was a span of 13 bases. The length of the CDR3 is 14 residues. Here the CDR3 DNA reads TGTGCCAGCAGCTTAGACTCCAGCCTAGGCATTCAGTACTTC. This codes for CASSLDSSLGIQYF.

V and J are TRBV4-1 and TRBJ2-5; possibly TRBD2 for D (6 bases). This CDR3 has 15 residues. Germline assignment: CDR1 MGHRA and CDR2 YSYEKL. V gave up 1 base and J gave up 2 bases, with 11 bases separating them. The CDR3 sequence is CASSQGQGGQETQYF. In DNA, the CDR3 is TGCGCCAGCAGCCAAGGCCAGGGAGGTCAAGAGACCCAGTACTTC.

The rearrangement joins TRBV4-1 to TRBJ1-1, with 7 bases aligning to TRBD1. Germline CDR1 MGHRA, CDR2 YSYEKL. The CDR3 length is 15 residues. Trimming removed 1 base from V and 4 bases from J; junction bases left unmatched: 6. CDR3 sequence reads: CASSQVPGGITEAFF. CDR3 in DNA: TGCGCCAGCAGCCAAGTCCCAGGGGGGATCACTGAAGCTTTCTTT.

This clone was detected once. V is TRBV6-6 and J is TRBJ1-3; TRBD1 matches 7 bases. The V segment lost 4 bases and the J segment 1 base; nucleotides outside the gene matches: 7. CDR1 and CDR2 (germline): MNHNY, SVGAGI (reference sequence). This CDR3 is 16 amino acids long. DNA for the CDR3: TGTGCCAGCAGTTCTTTGACAGGGCGGTCTGGAAACACCATATATTTT. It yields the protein CASSSLTGRSGNTIYF.

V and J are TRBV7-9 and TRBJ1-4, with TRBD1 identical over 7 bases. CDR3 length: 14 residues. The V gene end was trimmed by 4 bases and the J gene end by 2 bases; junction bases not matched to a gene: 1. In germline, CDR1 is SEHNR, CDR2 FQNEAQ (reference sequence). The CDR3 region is CASSSGGTNEKLFF. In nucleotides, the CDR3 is TGTGCCAGCAGCTCAGGGGGGACTAATGAAAAACTGTTTTTT. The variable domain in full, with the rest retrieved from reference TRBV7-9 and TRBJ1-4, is DTGVSQNPRHKITKRGQNVTFRCDPISEHNRLYWYRQTLGQGPEFLTYFQNEAQLEKSRLLSDRFSAERPKGSFSTLEIQRTEQGDSAMYLCASSSGGTNEKLFFGSGTQLSVL.

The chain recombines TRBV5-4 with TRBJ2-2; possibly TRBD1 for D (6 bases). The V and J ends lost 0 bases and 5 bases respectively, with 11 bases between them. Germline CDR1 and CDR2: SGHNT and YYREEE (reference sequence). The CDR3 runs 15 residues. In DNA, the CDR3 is TGTGCCAGCAGCTTGGGGACAGAAATTACCGGGGAGCTGTTTTTT. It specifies CASSLGTEITGELFF.

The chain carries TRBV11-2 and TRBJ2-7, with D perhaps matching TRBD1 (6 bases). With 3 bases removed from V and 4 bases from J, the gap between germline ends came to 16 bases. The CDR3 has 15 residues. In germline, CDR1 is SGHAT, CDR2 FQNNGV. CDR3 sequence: CASSFPERGIYEQYF. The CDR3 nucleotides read TGTGCCAGCAGCTTTCCGGAAAGGGGGATTTACGAGCAGTACTTC.

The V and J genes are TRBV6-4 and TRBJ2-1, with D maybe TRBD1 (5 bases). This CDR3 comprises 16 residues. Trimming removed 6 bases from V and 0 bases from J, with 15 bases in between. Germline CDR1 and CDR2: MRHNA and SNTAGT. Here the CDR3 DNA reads TGTGCCAGCAGCGGACATCTTCGTCGCTCCTACAATGAGCAGTTCTTC. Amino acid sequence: CASSGHLRRSYNEQFF.

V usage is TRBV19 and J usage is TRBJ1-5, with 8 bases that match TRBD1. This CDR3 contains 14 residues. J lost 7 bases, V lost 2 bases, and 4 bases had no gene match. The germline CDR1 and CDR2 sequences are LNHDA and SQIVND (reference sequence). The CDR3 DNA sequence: TGTGCCAGTAGTATACAGGGGGCTTGGCAGCCCCAGCATTTT. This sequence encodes CASSIQGAWQPQHF. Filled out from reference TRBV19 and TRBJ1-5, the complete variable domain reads DGGITQSPKYLFRKEGQNVTLSCEQNLNHDAMYWYRQDPGQGLRLIYYSQIVNDFQKGDIAEGYSVSREKKESFPLTVTSAQKNPTAFYLCASSIQGAWQPQHFGDGTRLSIL.

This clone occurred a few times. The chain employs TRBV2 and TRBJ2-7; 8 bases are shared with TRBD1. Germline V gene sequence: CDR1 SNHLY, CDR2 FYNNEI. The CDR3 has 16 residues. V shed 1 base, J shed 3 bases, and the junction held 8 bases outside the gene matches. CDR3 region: CASSEETGVRDYEQYF. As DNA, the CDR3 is TGTGCCAGCAGTGAAGAGACAGGGGTCAGAGACTACGAGCAGTACTTC. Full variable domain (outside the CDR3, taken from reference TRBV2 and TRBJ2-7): EPEVTQTPSHQVTQMGQEVILRCVPISNHLYFYWYRQILGQKVEFLVSFYNNEISEKSEIFDDQFSVERPDGSNFTLKIRSTKLEDSAMYFCASSEETGVRDYEQYFGPGTRLTVT.

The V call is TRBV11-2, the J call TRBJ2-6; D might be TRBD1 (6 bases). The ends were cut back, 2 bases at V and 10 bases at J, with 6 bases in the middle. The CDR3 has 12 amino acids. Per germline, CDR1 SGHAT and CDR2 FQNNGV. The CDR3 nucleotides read TGTGCCAGCAGCTTAACAGGGAACGTCCTGACTTTC. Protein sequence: CASSLTGNVLTF.

The CDR3 DNA follows: TGTGCCAGCAGTTTACCCCTCGGGGGTGAGCAGTTCTTC. Amino acid sequence: CASSLPLGGEQFF. The V call is TRBV28, the J call TRBJ2-1; D possibly corresponds to TRBD2 (6 bases). V was trimmed by 2 bases and J by 9 bases, leaving 11 bases between them. The CDR3 has 13 residues. Germline V gene data show CDR1 as MDHEN and CDR2 as SYDVKM.

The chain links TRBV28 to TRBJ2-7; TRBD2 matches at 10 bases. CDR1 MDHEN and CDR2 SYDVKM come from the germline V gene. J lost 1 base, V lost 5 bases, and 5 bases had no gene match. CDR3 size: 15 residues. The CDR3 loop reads CASSPIAGGSYEQYF. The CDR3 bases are TGTGCCAGCAGTCCCATAGCGGGAGGTTCCTACGAGCAGTACTTC.

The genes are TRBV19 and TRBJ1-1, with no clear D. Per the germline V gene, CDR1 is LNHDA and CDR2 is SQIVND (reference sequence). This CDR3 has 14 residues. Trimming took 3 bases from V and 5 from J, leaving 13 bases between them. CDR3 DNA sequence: TGTGCCAGTAGTATGACCGTTAACAGAACTGAAGCTTTCTTT. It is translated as CASSMTVNRTEAFF.

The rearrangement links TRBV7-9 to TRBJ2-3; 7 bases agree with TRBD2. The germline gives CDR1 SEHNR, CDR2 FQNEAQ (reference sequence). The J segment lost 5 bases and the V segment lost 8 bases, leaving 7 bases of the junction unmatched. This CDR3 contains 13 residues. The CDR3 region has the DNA TGTGCCAGCGCTACGGGGGGACGAGATACGCAGTATTTT. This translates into CASATGGRDTQYF.

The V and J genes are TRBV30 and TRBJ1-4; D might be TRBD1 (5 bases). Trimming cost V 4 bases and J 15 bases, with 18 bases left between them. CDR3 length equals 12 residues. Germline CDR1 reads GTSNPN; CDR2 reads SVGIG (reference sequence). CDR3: CAWMKISGTLFF. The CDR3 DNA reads TGTGCCTGGATGAAAATATCCGGGACTTTGTTTTTT.

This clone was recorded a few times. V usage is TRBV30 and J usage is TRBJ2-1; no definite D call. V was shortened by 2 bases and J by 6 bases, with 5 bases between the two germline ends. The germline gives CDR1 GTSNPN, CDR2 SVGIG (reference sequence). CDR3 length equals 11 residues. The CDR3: CAWSPVNEQFF. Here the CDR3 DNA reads TGTGCCTGGAGTCCGGTCAATGAGCAGTTCTTC.

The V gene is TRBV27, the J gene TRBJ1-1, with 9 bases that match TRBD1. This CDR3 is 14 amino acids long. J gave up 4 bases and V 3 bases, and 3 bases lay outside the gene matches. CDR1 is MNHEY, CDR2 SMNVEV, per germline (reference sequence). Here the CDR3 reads CASSLGQGSTEAFF. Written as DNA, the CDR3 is TGTGCCAGCAGTTTGGGACAGGGAAGCACTGAAGCTTTCTTT.

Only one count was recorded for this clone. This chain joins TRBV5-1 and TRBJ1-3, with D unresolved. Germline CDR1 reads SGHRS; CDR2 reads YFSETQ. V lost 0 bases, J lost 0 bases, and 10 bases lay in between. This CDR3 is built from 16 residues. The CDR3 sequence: CASSLVGSDSGNTIYF. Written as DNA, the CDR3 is TGCGCCAGCAGCTTGGTAGGCAGCGACTCTGGAAACACCATATATTTT.